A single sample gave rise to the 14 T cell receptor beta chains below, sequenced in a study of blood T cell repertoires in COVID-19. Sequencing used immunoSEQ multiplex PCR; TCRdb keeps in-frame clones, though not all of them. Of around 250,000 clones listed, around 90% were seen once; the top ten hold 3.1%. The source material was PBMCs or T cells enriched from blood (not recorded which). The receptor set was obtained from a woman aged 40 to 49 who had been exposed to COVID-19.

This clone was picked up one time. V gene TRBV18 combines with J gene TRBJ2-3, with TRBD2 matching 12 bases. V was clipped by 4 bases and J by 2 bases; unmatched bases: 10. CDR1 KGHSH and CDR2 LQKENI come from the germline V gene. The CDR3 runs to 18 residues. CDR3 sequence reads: CASSRGVPSGRATDTQYF. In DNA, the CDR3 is TGTGCCAGCTCACGAGGGGTACCTAGCGGGAGGGCCACAGATACGCAGTATTTT. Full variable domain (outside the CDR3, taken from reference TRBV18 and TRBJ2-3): NAGVMQNPRHLVRRRGQEARLRCSPMKGHSHVYWYRQLPEEGLKFMVYLQKENIIDESGMPKERFSAEFPKEGPSILRIQQVVRGDSAAYFCASSRGVPSGRATDTQYFGPGTRLTVL.

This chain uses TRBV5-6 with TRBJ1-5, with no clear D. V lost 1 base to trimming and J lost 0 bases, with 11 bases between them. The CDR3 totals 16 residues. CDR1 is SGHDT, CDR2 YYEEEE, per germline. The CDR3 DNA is TGTGCCAGCAGCTTGCTAGGAGAGGATAGCAATCAGCCCCAGCATTTT. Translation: CASSLLGEDSNQPQHF.

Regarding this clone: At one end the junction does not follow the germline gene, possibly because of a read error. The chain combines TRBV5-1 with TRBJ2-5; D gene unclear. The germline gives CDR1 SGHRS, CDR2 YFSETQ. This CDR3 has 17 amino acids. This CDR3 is CASRPNPAAGVPFGQYF. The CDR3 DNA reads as TGTGCCAGCAGACCGAACCCTGCGGCCGGCGTACCTTTTGGCCAGTACTTC.

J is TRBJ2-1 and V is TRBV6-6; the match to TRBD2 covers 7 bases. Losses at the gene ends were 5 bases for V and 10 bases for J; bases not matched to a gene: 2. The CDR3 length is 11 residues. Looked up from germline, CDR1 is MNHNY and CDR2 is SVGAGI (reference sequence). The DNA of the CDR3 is TGTGCCAGCAGTCAACTAGCGGAGCAGTTCTTC. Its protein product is CASSQLAEQFF.

The CDR3 spells CSVAPNNEQFF. CDR3 bases: TGCAGCGTTGCCCCCAACAATGAGCAGTTCTTC. J is TRBJ2-1 and V is TRBV29-1; D not resolved. This CDR3 spans 11 amino acids. V lost 4 bases, J lost 5 bases, and 6 bases lay in between. Germline-derived CDR1 and CDR2 are SQVTM and ANQGSEA.

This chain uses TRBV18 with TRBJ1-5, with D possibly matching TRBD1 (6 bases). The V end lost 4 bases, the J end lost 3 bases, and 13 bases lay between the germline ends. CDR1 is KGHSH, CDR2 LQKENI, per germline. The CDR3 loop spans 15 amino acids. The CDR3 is CASSQGGANNQPQHF. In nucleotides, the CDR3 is TGTGCCAGCTCACAGGGGGGGGCGAACAATCAGCCCCAGCATTTT.

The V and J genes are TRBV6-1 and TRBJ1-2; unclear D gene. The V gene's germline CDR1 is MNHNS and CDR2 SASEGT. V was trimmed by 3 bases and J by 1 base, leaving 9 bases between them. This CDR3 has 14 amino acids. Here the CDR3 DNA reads TGTGCCAGCAGTGAGTACGGACTTAACTATGGCTACACCTTC. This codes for CASSEYGLNYGYTF.

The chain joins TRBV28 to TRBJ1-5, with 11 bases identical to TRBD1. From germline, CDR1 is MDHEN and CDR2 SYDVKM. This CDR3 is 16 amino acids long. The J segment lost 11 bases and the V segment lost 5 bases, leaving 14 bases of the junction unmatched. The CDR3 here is CASSITTPGQGVAQHF. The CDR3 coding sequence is TGTGCCAGCAGTATTACAACACCGGGACAGGGGGTTGCCCAGCATTTT.

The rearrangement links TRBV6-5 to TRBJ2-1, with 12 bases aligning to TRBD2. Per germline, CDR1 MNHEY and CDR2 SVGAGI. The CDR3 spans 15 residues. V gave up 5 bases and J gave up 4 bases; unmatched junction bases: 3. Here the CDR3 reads CASSPGLAGYNEQFF. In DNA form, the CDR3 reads TGTGCCAGCAGTCCCGGACTAGCGGGGTACAATGAGCAGTTCTTC.

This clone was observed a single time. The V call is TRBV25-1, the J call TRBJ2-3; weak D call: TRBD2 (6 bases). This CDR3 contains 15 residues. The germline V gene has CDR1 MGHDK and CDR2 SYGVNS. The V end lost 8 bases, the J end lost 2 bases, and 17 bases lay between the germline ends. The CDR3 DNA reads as TGTGCCAGCCAGGTCGTAGGCGGGGCCACAGATACGCAGTATTTT. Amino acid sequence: CASQVVGGATDTQYF.

DNA for the CDR3: TGTGCCAGCAGTCCTACAGGGGGCTGGGACACCGGGGAGCTGTTTTTT. Encoded protein: CASSPTGGWDTGELFF. The rearrangement uses TRBV6-4 and TRBJ2-2, with 9 bases that match TRBD1. CDR1 is MRHNA and CDR2 is SNTAGT in the germline V gene. This CDR3 region has 16 residues. J gave up 3 bases and V 5 bases, and 7 bases lay outside the gene matches.

The CDR3: CATSDSTGGLVGYTF. CDR3 sequence (DNA): TGTGCCACCAGTGACTCGACAGGGGGCTTGGTCGGCTACACCTTC. The chain employs TRBV24-1 and TRBJ1-2, with 10 bases aligning to TRBD1. This CDR3 is built from 15 residues. V gave up 4 bases and J gave up 8 bases; unmatched junction bases: 9. The V gene's germline CDR1 is KGHDR and CDR2 SFDVKD.

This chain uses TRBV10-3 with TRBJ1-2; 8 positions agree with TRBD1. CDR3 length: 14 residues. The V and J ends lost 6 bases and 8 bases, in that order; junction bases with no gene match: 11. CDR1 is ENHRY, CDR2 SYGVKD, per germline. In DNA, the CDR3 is TGTGCCATCAGCCCCGGGCAGGGGGCGTGGGGCTACACCTTC. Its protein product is CAISPGQGAWGYTF.

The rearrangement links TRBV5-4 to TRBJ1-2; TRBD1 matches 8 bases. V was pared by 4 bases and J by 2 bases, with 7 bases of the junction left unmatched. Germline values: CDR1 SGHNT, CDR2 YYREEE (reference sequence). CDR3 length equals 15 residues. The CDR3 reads CASSARQGANYGYTF. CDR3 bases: TGTGCCAGCAGCGCTCGGCAGGGGGCGAACTATGGCTACACCTTC. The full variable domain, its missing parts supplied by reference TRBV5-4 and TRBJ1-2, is ETGVTQSPTHLIKTRGQQVTLRCSSQSGHNTVSWYQQALGQGPQFIFQYYREEENGRGNFPPRFSGLQFPNYSSELNVNALELDDSALYLCASSARQGANYGYTFGSGTRLTVV.